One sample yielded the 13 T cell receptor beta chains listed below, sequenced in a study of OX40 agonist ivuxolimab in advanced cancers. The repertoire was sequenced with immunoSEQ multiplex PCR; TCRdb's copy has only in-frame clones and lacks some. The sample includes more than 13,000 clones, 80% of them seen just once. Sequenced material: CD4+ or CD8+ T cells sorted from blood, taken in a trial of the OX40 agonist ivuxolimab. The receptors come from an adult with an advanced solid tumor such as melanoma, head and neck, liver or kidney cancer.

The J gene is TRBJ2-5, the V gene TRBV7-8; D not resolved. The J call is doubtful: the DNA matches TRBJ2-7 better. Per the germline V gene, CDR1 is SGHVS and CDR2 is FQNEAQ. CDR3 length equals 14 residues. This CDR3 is CASSLAGRSYEQYF. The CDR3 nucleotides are TGTGCCAGCAGCTTAGCAGGACGCTCCTACGAGCAGTACTTC.

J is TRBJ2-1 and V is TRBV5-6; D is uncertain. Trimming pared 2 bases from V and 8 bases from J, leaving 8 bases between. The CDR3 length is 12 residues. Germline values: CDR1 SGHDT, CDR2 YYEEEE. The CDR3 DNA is TGTGCCAGCAGCTTCGCCTTGGATGAGCAGTTCTTC. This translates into CASSFALDEQFF.

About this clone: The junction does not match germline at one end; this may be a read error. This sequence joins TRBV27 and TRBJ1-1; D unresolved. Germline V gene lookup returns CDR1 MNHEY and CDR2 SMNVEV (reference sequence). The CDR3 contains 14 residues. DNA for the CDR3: TGTGCCAGCAGTTTATCTGGAACGAGCACTGGAGCTTTCTTT. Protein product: CASSLSGTSTGAFF.

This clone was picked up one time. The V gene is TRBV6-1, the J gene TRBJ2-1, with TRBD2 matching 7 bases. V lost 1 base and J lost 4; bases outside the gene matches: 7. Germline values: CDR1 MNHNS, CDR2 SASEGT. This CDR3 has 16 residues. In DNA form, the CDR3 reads TGTGCCAGCAGTGAAGGGTCCGGGAGGCTATACAATGAGCAGTTCTTC. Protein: CASSEGSGRLYNEQFF.

The CDR3: CASRGAGAAQHF. In DNA, the CDR3 is TGTGCCAGCAGGGGGGCGGGGGCGGCCCAGCATTTT. The V call is TRBV6-5, the J call TRBJ1-5; a possible D gene is TRBD1 (6 bases). Germline assignment: CDR1 MNHEY and CDR2 SVGAGI. V was shortened by 6 bases and J by 11 bases, with 14 bases between the two germline ends. The CDR3 extends over 12 amino acids.

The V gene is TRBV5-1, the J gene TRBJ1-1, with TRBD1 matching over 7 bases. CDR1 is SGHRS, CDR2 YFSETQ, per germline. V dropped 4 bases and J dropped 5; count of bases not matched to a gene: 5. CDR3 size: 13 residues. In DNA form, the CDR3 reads TGCGCCAGCAGCCTGGGGACAGATACTGAAGCTTTCTTT. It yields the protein CASSLGTDTEAFF.

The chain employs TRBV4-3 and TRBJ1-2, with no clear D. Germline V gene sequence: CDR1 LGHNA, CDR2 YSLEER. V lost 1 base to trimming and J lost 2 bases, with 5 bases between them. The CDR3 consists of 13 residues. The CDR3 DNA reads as TGCGCCAGCAGCCAAGGGCTGAACTATGGCTACACCTTC. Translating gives CASSQGLNYGYTF.

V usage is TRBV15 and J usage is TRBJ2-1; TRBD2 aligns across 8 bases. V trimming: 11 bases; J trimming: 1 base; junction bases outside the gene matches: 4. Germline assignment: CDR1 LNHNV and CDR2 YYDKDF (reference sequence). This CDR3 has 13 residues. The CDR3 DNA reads TGTGCCGCGGGGGGACGGTCCTACAATGAGCAGTTCTTC. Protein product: CAAGGRSYNEQFF.

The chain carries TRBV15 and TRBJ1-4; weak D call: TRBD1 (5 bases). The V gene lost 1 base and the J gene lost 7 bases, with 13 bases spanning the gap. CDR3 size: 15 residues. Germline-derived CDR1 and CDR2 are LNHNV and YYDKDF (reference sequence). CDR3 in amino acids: CATSRVGPVREKLFF. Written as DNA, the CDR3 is TGTGCCACCAGCAGAGTGGGGCCAGTCCGTGAAAAACTGTTTTTT.

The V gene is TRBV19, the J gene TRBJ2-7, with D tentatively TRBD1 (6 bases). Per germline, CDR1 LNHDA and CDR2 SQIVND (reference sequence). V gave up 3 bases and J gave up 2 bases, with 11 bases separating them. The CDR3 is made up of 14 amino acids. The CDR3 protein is CASSIVDSTYEQYF. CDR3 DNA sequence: TGTGCCAGTAGTATTGTGGACAGCACCTACGAGCAGTACTTC. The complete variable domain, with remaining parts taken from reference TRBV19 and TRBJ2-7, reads DGGITQSPKYLFRKEGQNVTLSCEQNLNHDAMYWYRQDPGQGLRLIYYSQIVNDFQKGDIAEGYSVSREKKESFPLTVTSAQKNPTAFYLCASSIVDSTYEQYFGPGTRLTVT.

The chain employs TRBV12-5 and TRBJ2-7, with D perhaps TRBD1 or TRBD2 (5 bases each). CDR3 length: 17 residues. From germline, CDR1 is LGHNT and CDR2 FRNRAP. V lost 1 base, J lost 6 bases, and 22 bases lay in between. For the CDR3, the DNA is TGTGCTAGTGGTTTGGGTTTGGGGGTAGACCCCCGGTTCGAGCAGTACTTC. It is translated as CASGLGLGVDPRFEQYF.

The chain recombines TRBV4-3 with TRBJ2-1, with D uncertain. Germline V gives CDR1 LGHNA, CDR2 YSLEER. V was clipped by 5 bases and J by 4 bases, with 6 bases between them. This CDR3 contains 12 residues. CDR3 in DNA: TGCGCCAGCAGCGACTTTTACAATGAGCAGTTCTTC. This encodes CASSDFYNEQFF.

This CDR3 reads CASSGWDNEQFF. The CDR3 bases are TGTGCCAGCAGCGGGTGGGACAATGAGCAGTTCTTC. The gene calls are TRBV5-3 and TRBJ2-1, with D possibly being TRBD2 (6 bases). TRBV5-3 falls under the ORF class, with uncertain function. This CDR3 spans 12 amino acids. Trimming cost V 8 bases and J 5 bases, with 11 bases left between them.